A single sample gave rise to the 16 T cell receptor beta chains below, sequenced in a study of shared clonotypes between healthy human individuals. TCRdb's copy holds only in-frame clones and misses some; the assay was immunoSEQ multiplex PCR. This table has 2 million to 2.5 million clones, 85% to 95% appearing once. Naive CD8 cells were CD45RO-negative, positively selected for CCR7, excluding terminally differentiated effector memory CD45RA+ cells. The sequencing sample was made of naive CD8+ T cells from PBMCs. The receptors were gathered from a man aged 18 to 35 in good health. Some clones in this sample may be carry-over from other donors' samples.

The chain recombines TRBV6-5 with TRBJ2-1, with D maybe TRBD1 (7 bases). This CDR3 has 15 amino acids. Trimming stripped 7 bases from V and 2 bases from J, with 15 bases between. Germline assignment: CDR1 MNHEY and CDR2 SVGAGI. CDR3 sequence reads: CASTLGRGAYNEQFF. For the CDR3, the DNA is TGTGCCAGCACCCTGGGCAGGGGGGCCTACAATGAGCAGTTCTTC.

This rearrangement joins TRBV29-1 to TRBJ2-3; weak D call: TRBD2 (5 bases). In germline, CDR1 is SQVTM, CDR2 ANQGSEA. The V end lost 4 bases, the J end lost 2 bases, and 13 bases lay between the germline ends. There are 14 residues in the CDR3. The CDR3: CSVVGGSLTDTQYF. CDR3 in DNA: TGCAGCGTTGTGGGCGGGTCCCTCACAGATACGCAGTATTTT.

Only one count was recorded for this clone. The rearrangement joins TRBV13 to TRBJ2-7, with TRBD2 as a possible D gene (6 bases). The V gene's germline CDR1 is PRHDT and CDR2 FYEKMQ (reference sequence). The V end was cut by 5 bases, the J end by 0 bases, with 17 bases between. The length of the CDR3 is 16 residues. CDR3 amino acids: CASSPGRRGISYEQYF. CDR3 nucleotides: TGTGCCAGCAGCCCCGGCAGGAGGGGCATCTCCTACGAGCAGTACTTC.

CDR3 amino acids: CASSLQRAYEQYF. CDR3 coding DNA: TGTGCCAGCAGTTTACAGAGAGCCTACGAGCAGTACTTC. V and J are TRBV27 and TRBJ2-7; no reliable D call. V gave up 2 bases and J gave up 2 bases, with 7 bases separating them. The CDR3 extends over 13 amino acids. CDR1 and CDR2 (germline): MNHEY, SMNVEV (reference sequence).

This clone came up a few times. The chain's CDR3 is CASSEDREFTIYF. CDR3 in DNA: TGTGCCAGCAGTGAGGACAGGGAGTTCACCATATATTTT. J is TRBJ1-3 and V is TRBV2, with 8 nucleotides matching TRBD1. CDR1 and CDR2 from the germline V gene are SNHLY and FYNNEI. V lost 3 bases, J lost 9 bases, and 4 bases stayed unmatched. This CDR3 comprises 13 residues.

The chain carries TRBV9 and TRBJ2-1; 7 bases agree with TRBD2. V shed 4 bases, J shed 7 bases, and the junction held 11 bases outside the gene matches. The length of the CDR3 is 15 residues. Germline V gene lookup returns CDR1 SGDLS and CDR2 YYNGEE. As DNA, the CDR3 is TGTGCCAGCAGCCCGGACCCCGGGACTATAAATGAGCAGTTCTTC. This gives the protein CASSPDPGTINEQFF.

Notes on this clone: This sample includes further DNA sequences coding for the same CDR3. The genes are TRBV27 and TRBJ2-6; 7 positions match TRBD1. Germline CDR1 reads MNHEY; CDR2 reads SMNVEV (reference sequence). V was pared by 2 bases and J by 4 bases, with 2 bases of the junction left unmatched. This CDR3 spans 15 amino acids. The DNA of the CDR3 is TGTGCCAGCAGTTTAACAGGGGCGGGGGCCAACGTCCTGACTTTC. This encodes CASSLTGAGANVLTF.

This chain links TRBV7-2 with TRBJ1-2; D not resolved. Between the trimmed V and J ends, which lost 3 bases and 3 bases, there was a span of 8 bases. The germline V gene has CDR1 SGHTA and CDR2 FQGNSA. This CDR3 spans 13 amino acids. The CDR3 DNA sequence: TGTGCCAGCAGCTTCCAGACCTACTATGGCTACACCTTC. Translating it yields CASSFQTYYGYTF.

About this clone itself: The same CDR3 is also encoded by other DNA sequences in this sample. The chain recombines TRBV30 with TRBJ2-7, with 9 positions matching TRBD2. This CDR3 is 14 amino acids long. The junction had 10 bases not matched to a gene; V was cut back by 3 bases and J by 7 bases. CDR1 is GTSNPN and CDR2 is SVGIG in the germline V gene (reference sequence). CDR3 sequence reads: CAWRGASGAGEQYF. The CDR3 DNA reads as TGTGCCTGGAGGGGGGCTAGCGGGGCTGGGGAGCAGTACTTC.

The chain links TRBV11-2 to TRBJ2-2, with 10 bases lining up with TRBD2. The J segment lost 6 bases and the V segment lost 1 base, leaving 5 bases of the junction unmatched. CDR1 is SGHAT and CDR2 is FQNNGV in the germline V gene. The length of the CDR3 is 16 residues. CDR3 protein: CASSLGTSGPAGELFF. CDR3 DNA sequence: TGTGCCAGCAGCTTAGGGACTAGCGGACCCGCCGGGGAGCTGTTTTTT.

In regard to this clone: Other DNA sequences in the sample encode the same CDR3. The chain employs TRBV28 and TRBJ2-3, with a weak D call TRBD1 (6 bases). The CDR3 is 15 residues long. From germline, CDR1 is MDHEN and CDR2 SYDVKM. V was pared by 5 bases and J by 0 bases, with 12 bases between. This chain's CDR3 is CASSLTGTSTDTQYF. CDR3 in DNA: TGTGCCAGCAGTCTAACAGGGACCAGCACAGATACGCAGTATTTT.

This clone was detected only once. V gene TRBV27 combines with J gene TRBJ2-7, with 7 bases lining up with TRBD2. The germline V gene encodes CDR1 MNHEY and CDR2 SMNVEV (reference sequence). This CDR3 is built from 12 residues. Trimming removed 6 bases from V and 5 bases from J; junction bases left unmatched: 4. The CDR3, as DNA: TGTGCCAGCAGGCGGGGGTTGAACGAGCAGTACTTC. Translating it yields CASRRGLNEQYF.

The V and J genes are TRBV5-1 and TRBJ2-1; 7 bases map to TRBD2. CDR1 is SGHRS, CDR2 YFSETQ, per germline. The CDR3 runs 18 residues. V dropped 1 base and J dropped 2; count of bases not matched to a gene: 12. The CDR3 nucleotides read TGCGCCAGCAGCTTGAGTAGAAAGACTAGCCCTACCTACAATGAGCAGTTCTTC. This gives the protein CASSLSRKTSPTYNEQFF.

The V gene is TRBV2, the J gene TRBJ2-1; 8 nucleotides align to TRBD1. J was trimmed by 4 bases and V by 11 bases; bases with no gene match: 7. Germline CDR1 and CDR2: SNHLY and FYNNEI. This CDR3 has 13 amino acids. Here the CDR3 reads CADFGQGYNEQFF. The CDR3 DNA sequence: TGTGCCGACTTCGGACAGGGTTACAATGAGCAGTTCTTC.

The chain joins TRBV7-9 to TRBJ2-1; D unresolved. Trimming removed 5 bases at V and 5 bases at J, with 7 bases between. Germline assignment: CDR1 SEHNR and CDR2 FQNEAQ (reference sequence). The CDR3 loop spans 12 amino acids. The CDR3 loop reads CASSGRHNEQFF. CDR3 DNA sequence: TGTGCCAGCAGCGGCAGACACAATGAGCAGTTCTTC. Full variable domain (remainder filled in from reference TRBV7-9 and TRBJ2-1): DTGVSQNPRHKITKRGQNVTFRCDPISEHNRLYWYRQTLGQGPEFLTYFQNEAQLEKSRLLSDRFSAERPKGSFSTLEIQRTEQGDSAMYLCASSGRHNEQFFGPGTRLTVL.

This clone has only a few counts. The rearrangement joins TRBV7-9 to TRBJ1-1; D may be TRBD1 (5 bases). V gave up 1 base and J gave up 1 base, with 10 bases separating them. In germline, CDR1 is SEHNR, CDR2 FQNEAQ (reference sequence). This CDR3 has 15 residues. The CDR3 DNA follows: TGTGCCAGCAGCTTAGTGGCCAGGGCGAACACTGAAGCTTTCTTT. It codes for CASSLVARANTEAFF.